The rows below give T cell receptor beta chains drawn from one sample of a study of blood T cell repertoires in COVID-19. The assay was immunoSEQ multiplex PCR, and TCRdb's table has in-frame clones only and misses some. The table records over 85,000 clones, around 84% of them present only once. Sequencing was performed on peripheral blood. Receptor source: a man aged 50 to 60 with active or convalescent COVID-19. Each CDR3 is given with its conserved first and last residue. D genes are given only for firm matches. Size is omitted from some rows. Given values are once, few, many or a class for expanded clones.

j_call: TRBJ2-5
d_call: TRBD2
clone_size: -
v_call: TRBV19
cdr3_aa: CAIHGGERASGGGETQYF
cdr3_nt: TGTGCCATCCATGGCGGAGAAAGGGCTAGCGGTGGTGGAGAGACCCAGTACTTC

j_call: TRBJ2-2
d_call: TRBD1
clone_size: once
v_call: TRBV5-1
cdr3_aa: CASSSTTGGTPGELFF
cdr3_nt: TGCGCCAGCAGTTCTACGACAGGGGGTACCCCCGGGGAGCTGTTTTTT

j_call: TRBJ2-5
d_call: -
clone_size: -
v_call: TRBV10-2
cdr3_aa: CASSPRQTQETQYF
cdr3_nt: TGCGCCAGCAGCCCTAGACAGACTCAAGAGACCCAGTACTTC

j_call: TRBJ2-3
d_call: -
clone_size: -
v_call: TRBV3-1/TRBV3-2
cdr3_aa: CASSPLGEPQYF
cdr3_nt: TGTGCCAGCAGCCCCCTTGGGGAGCCGCAGTATTTT

j_call: TRBJ2-5
d_call: -
clone_size: -
v_call: TRBV3-1/TRBV3-2
cdr3_aa: CASSQQIQETQYF
cdr3_nt: TGTGCCAGCAGCCAACAGATCCAAGAGACCCAGTACTTC

j_call: TRBJ1-3
d_call: TRBD1
clone_size: -
v_call: TRBV20-1
cdr3_aa: CSASPIPGQDSGNTIYF
cdr3_nt: TGCAGTGCTAGTCCAATCCCGGGACAGGATTCTGGAAACACCATATATTTT

j_call: TRBJ2-5
d_call: TRBD1
clone_size: -
v_call: TRBV2
cdr3_aa: CASSAGTGVETQYF
cdr3_nt: TGTGCCAGCAGCGCCGGGACAGGGGTAGAGACCCAGTACTTC

j_call: TRBJ2-7
d_call: -
clone_size: -
v_call: TRBV7-2
cdr3_aa: CASSLVSDEQYF
cdr3_nt: TGTGCCAGCAGCTTAGTATCCGACGAGCAGTACTTC

j_call: TRBJ1-5
d_call: TRBD1
clone_size: -
v_call: TRBV19
cdr3_aa: CASSTQTGGAYQPQHF
cdr3_nt: TGTGCCAGTAGTACTCAGACAGGGGGCGCCTATCAGCCCCAGCATTTT

j_call: TRBJ2-5
d_call: TRBD2
clone_size: -
v_call: TRBV28
cdr3_aa: CASLGLERGETQYF
cdr3_nt: TGTGCCAGCCTCGGACTAGAGAGAGGGGAGACCCAGTACTTC

j_call: TRBJ2-5
d_call: TRBD1
clone_size: -
v_call: TRBV5-4
cdr3_aa: CASSQQGVGTQYF
cdr3_nt: TGTGCCAGCAGTCAGCAGGGGGTCGGGACCCAGTACTTC

j_call: TRBJ2-7
d_call: -
clone_size: -
v_call: TRBV28
cdr3_aa: CASSLSSYREQYF
cdr3_nt: TGTGCCAGCAGTTTAAGTTCCTATCGGGAGCAGTACTTC

j_call: TRBJ2-2
d_call: TRBD2
clone_size: -
v_call: TRBV2
cdr3_aa: CASSEGRGANTGELFF
cdr3_nt: TGTGCCAGCAGTGAAGGGCGGGGGGCCAACACCGGGGAGCTGTTTTTT

j_call: TRBJ2-7
d_call: TRBD1
clone_size: -
v_call: TRBV29-1
cdr3_aa: CSVGGQGGFEQYF
cdr3_nt: TGCAGCGTTGGGGGACAGGGTGGCTTCGAGCAGTACTTC

j_call: TRBJ2-3
d_call: -
clone_size: -
v_call: TRBV5-1
cdr3_aa: CASSLSGSSTDTQYF
cdr3_nt: TGCGCCAGCAGCTTGTCAGGGTCTAGCACAGATACGCAGTATTTT

j_call: TRBJ1-2
d_call: TRBD1
clone_size: -
v_call: TRBV2
cdr3_aa: CASRVGQGRIGYTF
cdr3_nt: TGTGCCAGCAGGGTGGGACAGGGGAGGATTGGCTACACCTTC

j_call: TRBJ1-2
d_call: -
clone_size: once
v_call: TRBV5-4
cdr3_aa: CASSLQGQNYGYTF
cdr3_nt: TGTGCCAGCAGCTTGCAGGGGCAAAACTATGGCTACACCTTC

j_call: TRBJ1-1
d_call: -
clone_size: -
v_call: TRBV30
cdr3_aa: CAWSVGRGSTEAFF
cdr3_nt: TGTGCCTGGAGTGTAGGTAGGGGGAGCACTGAAGCTTTCTTT

j_call: TRBJ1-2
d_call: -
clone_size: -
v_call: TRBV19
cdr3_aa: CASSRGRGGLDYGYTF
cdr3_nt: TGTGCCAGTAGTCGAGGTCGGGGGGGGCTTGACTATGGCTACACCTTC

j_call: TRBJ1-6
d_call: -
clone_size: -
v_call: TRBV5-1
cdr3_aa: CASSLGQYNSPLHF
cdr3_nt: TGCGCCAGCAGCTTGGGACAGTATAATTCACCCCTCCACTTT

j_call: TRBJ2-6
d_call: TRBD1
clone_size: -
v_call: TRBV24-1
cdr3_aa: CATSDRTGNYGANVLTF
cdr3_nt: TGTGCCACCAGTGACCGGACAGGGAATTATGGGGCCAACGTCCTGACTTTC

j_call: TRBJ1-4
d_call: -
clone_size: -
v_call: TRBV20-1
cdr3_aa: CSASPETSGEKLFF
cdr3_nt: TGCAGTGCTAGTCCCGAGACTTCGGGTGAAAAACTGTTTTTT

j_call: TRBJ1-2
d_call: TRBD1
clone_size: -
v_call: TRBV5-6
cdr3_aa: CASSLATGQGKYGYTF
cdr3_nt: TGTGCCAGCAGCTTGGCTACTGGACAGGGCAAATATGGCTACACCTTC

j_call: TRBJ2-5
d_call: TRBD2
clone_size: -
v_call: TRBV5-1
cdr3_aa: CPSKAGGGGQETQYF
cdr3_nt: TGCCCCAGCAAGGCCGGGGGCGGGGGGCAAGAGACCCAGTACTTC

j_call: TRBJ1-1
d_call: -
clone_size: -
v_call: TRBV18
cdr3_aa: CASSPVGGDTEAFF
cdr3_nt: TGTGCCAGCTCACCGGTTGGGGGGGACACTGAAGCTTTCTTT

j_call: TRBJ1-2
d_call: -
clone_size: -
v_call: TRBV11-2
cdr3_aa: CASSLPGDTKYGYTF
cdr3_nt: TGTGCCAGCAGCTTACCAGGGGACACCAAGTATGGCTACACCTTC

j_call: TRBJ1-5
d_call: -
clone_size: -
v_call: TRBV12-3/TRBV12-4
cdr3_aa: CASSSQGPQHF
cdr3_nt: TGTGCCAGCAGTTCCCAGGGGCCCCAGCATTTT

j_call: TRBJ2-2
d_call: -
clone_size: -
v_call: TRBV6-5
cdr3_aa: CASSYSGGGSTGELFF
cdr3_nt: TGTGCCAGCAGTTACTCAGGAGGGGGCAGCACCGGGGAGCTGTTTTTT

j_call: TRBJ2-7
d_call: TRBD1
clone_size: -
v_call: TRBV28
cdr3_aa: CASSLDRAIRSVYEQYF
cdr3_nt: TGTGCCAGCAGTTTAGACAGGGCAATCAGGTCGGTCTACGAGCAGTACTTC

j_call: TRBJ1-4
d_call: -
clone_size: -
v_call: TRBV18
cdr3_aa: CASSPSQRANEKLFF
cdr3_nt: TGTGCCAGCTCACCATCCCAGAGGGCTAATGAAAAACTGTTTTTT

j_call: TRBJ2-7
d_call: -
clone_size: -
v_call: TRBV11-3
cdr3_aa: CASSSTPTSEQYF
cdr3_nt: TGTGCCAGCAGCTCAACCCCCACCAGCGAGCAGTACTTC

j_call: TRBJ2-7
d_call: -
clone_size: -
v_call: TRBV7-8
cdr3_aa: CASSSTGGPYEQYF
cdr3_nt: TGTGCCAGCAGCTCGACAGGTGGCCCCTACGAGCAGTACTTC

j_call: TRBJ2-7
d_call: -
clone_size: -
v_call: TRBV6-1
cdr3_aa: CASSEENREGYEQYF
cdr3_nt: TGTGCCAGCAGTGAAGAAAACAGGGAAGGCTACGAGCAGTACTTC

j_call: TRBJ1-6
d_call: -
clone_size: -
v_call: TRBV6-1
cdr3_aa: CASSEVFYRSSYNSPLHF
cdr3_nt: TGTGCCAGCAGTGAAGTCTTTTACAGGAGCTCCTATAATTCACCCCTCCACTTT

j_call: TRBJ2-2
d_call: TRBD2
clone_size: few
v_call: TRBV7-6
cdr3_aa: CASSEGLAEYTGELFF
cdr3_nt: TGTGCCAGCAGCGAGGGACTAGCGGAGTATACCGGGGAGCTGTTTTTT

j_call: TRBJ1-2
d_call: TRBD1
clone_size: -
v_call: TRBV6-5
cdr3_aa: CASQQGKWGYTF
cdr3_nt: TGTGCCAGCCAACAGGGGAAATGGGGCTACACCTTC

j_call: TRBJ2-2
d_call: -
clone_size: -
v_call: TRBV4-3
cdr3_aa: CASSQGLGQNTGELFF
cdr3_nt: TGCGCCAGCAGCCAGGGGTTGGGACAGAACACCGGGGAGCTGTTTTTT

j_call: TRBJ2-2
d_call: -
clone_size: -
v_call: TRBV5-6
cdr3_aa: CASSLFGVAGELFF
cdr3_nt: TGTGCCAGCAGCTTGTTCGGAGTGGCCGGGGAGCTGTTTTTT

j_call: TRBJ1-2
d_call: TRBD1
clone_size: -
v_call: TRBV24-1
cdr3_aa: CATSDGQGAYGYTF
cdr3_nt: TGTGCCACCAGTGATGGACAGGGGGCATATGGCTACACCTTC

j_call: TRBJ2-1
d_call: TRBD1
clone_size: -
v_call: TRBV6-5
cdr3_aa: CASSLTGGYNEQFF
cdr3_nt: TGTGCCAGCAGTCTGACAGGGGGATACAATGAGCAGTTCTTC

j_call: TRBJ1-2
d_call: -
clone_size: -
v_call: TRBV28
cdr3_aa: CASSLPSGGYTF
cdr3_nt: TGTGCCAGCAGTCTCCCCTCCGGTGGCTACACCTTC

j_call: TRBJ1-1
d_call: -
clone_size: -
v_call: TRBV30
cdr3_aa: CAWSGTEAFF
cdr3_nt: TGTGCCTGGAGTGGGACAGAAGCTTTCTTT

j_call: TRBJ1-5
d_call: TRBD1
clone_size: -
v_call: TRBV15
cdr3_aa: CATSKQGNQPQHF
cdr3_nt: TGTGCCACCAGCAAACAGGGGAATCAGCCCCAGCATTTT

j_call: TRBJ2-2
d_call: TRBD2
clone_size: once
v_call: TRBV28
cdr3_aa: CASRILAGGPNTGELFF
cdr3_nt: TGTGCCAGCAGAATACTAGCGGGGGGCCCAAACACCGGGGAGCTGTTTTTT

j_call: TRBJ1-4
d_call: -
clone_size: -
v_call: TRBV10-3
cdr3_aa: CAISDGGRDEKLFF
cdr3_nt: TGTGCCATCAGTGACGGGGGGAGGGATGAAAAACTGTTTTTT

j_call: TRBJ1-2
d_call: -
clone_size: -
v_call: TRBV28
cdr3_aa: CASSPQGSGYTF
cdr3_nt: TGTGCCAGCAGTCCCCAGGGAAGTGGCTACACCTTC

j_call: TRBJ1-6
d_call: TRBD1
clone_size: -
v_call: TRBV2
cdr3_aa: CASSKTGGQNNSPLHF
cdr3_nt: TGTGCCAGCAGCAAAACAGGGGGGCAAAATAATTCACCCCTCCACTTT

j_call: TRBJ2-1
d_call: -
clone_size: few
v_call: TRBV6-5
cdr3_aa: CASHRVGYNEQFF
cdr3_nt: TGTGCCAGCCACAGGGTTGGATACAATGAGCAGTTCTTC

j_call: TRBJ1-5
d_call: -
clone_size: once
v_call: TRBV6-1
cdr3_aa: CASSVQFPLSNQPQHF
cdr3_nt: TGTGCCAGCAGTGTGCAGTTCCCCCTTAGCAATCAGCCCCAGCATTTT

j_call: TRBJ1-1
d_call: -
clone_size: -
v_call: TRBV3-1/TRBV3-2
cdr3_aa: CASSPPMNTEAFF
cdr3_nt: TGTGCCAGCAGCCCCCCCATGAACACTGAAGCTTTCTTT

j_call: TRBJ2-6
d_call: TRBD2
clone_size: -
v_call: TRBV4-1
cdr3_aa: CASSQDGGTGANVLTF
cdr3_nt: TGCGCCAGCAGCCAAGACGGGGGGACTGGGGCCAACGTCCTGACTTTC

j_call: TRBJ2-5
d_call: -
clone_size: -
v_call: TRBV6-5
cdr3_aa: CASSYGAGEETQYF
cdr3_nt: TGTGCCAGCAGTTACGGGGCTGGGGAAGAGACCCAGTACTTC

j_call: TRBJ2-1
d_call: -
clone_size: few
v_call: TRBV5-4
cdr3_aa: CASSLGSSSYNEQFF
cdr3_nt: TGTGCCAGCAGCTTGGGGTCGAGCTCCTACAATGAGCAGTTCTTC

j_call: TRBJ2-7
d_call: TRBD1
clone_size: -
v_call: TRBV18
cdr3_aa: CASSGQGYEQYF
cdr3_nt: TGTGCCAGCTCGGGACAGGGATACGAGCAGTACTTC

j_call: TRBJ2-3
d_call: TRBD1
clone_size: -
v_call: TRBV5-1
cdr3_aa: CASSLGGTASSDTQYF
cdr3_nt: TGCGCCAGCAGCTTGGGGGGGACAGCTTCTTCGGATACGCAGTATTTT

j_call: TRBJ2-1
d_call: TRBD2
clone_size: -
v_call: TRBV9
cdr3_aa: CASSPGGGSYNEQFF
cdr3_nt: TGTGCCAGCAGCCCGGGGGGGGGCTCCTACAATGAGCAGTTCTTC